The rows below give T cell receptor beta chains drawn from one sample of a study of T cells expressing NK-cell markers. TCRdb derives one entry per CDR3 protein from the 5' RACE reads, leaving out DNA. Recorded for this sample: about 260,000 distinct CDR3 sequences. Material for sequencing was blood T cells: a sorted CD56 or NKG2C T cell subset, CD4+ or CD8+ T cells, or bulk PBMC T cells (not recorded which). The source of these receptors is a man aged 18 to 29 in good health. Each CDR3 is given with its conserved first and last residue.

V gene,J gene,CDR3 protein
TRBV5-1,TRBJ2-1,CASSPDGGFSGDEQFF
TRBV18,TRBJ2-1,CASSTSGSSIEQFF
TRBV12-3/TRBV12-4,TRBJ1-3,CASSRVDTIYF
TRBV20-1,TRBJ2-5,CSATVRTKETQYF
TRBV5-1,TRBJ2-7,CASKPSGFSYEQYF
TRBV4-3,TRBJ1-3,CASSLYPQGTGNTIYF
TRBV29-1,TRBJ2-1,CSVEAASRGYNEQFF
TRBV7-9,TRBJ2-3,CASSLPRDRDTQYF
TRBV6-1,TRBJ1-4,CASSEGAIEKLFF
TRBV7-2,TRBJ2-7,CASSFTTSVSSYEQYF
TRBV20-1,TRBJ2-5,CSASSPVSGNQETQYF
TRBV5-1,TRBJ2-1,CASSPDRAVGEQFF
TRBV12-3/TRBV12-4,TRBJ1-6,CASSFDDSPLHF
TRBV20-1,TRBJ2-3,CSARAKGTGATDTQYF
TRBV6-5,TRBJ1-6,CASSYDYNSPLHF
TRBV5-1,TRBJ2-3,CASRYSGTGDTDTQYF
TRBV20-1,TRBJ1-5,CSASRFLQPQHF
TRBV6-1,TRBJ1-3,CASSPRGRVSGNTIYF
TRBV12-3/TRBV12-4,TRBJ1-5,CASTPTGGSYQPQHF
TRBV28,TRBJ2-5,CASSEVGLAGQETQYF
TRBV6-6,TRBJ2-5,CASMTGVRETQYF
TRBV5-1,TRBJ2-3,CASSSDLDTQYF
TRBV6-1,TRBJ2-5,CASSLGGSSGETQYF
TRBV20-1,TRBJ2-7,CSAAAGTAAYEQYF
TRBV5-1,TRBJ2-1,CASNDGSGYNEQFF
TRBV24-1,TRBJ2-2,CATSGGTNTGELFF
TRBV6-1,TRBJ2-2,CASGLAGGYTGELFF
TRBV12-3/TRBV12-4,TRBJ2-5,CASSPVEPGETQYF
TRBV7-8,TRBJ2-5,CASSSFSSPETQYF
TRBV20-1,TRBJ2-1,CSARKGGSYNEQFF
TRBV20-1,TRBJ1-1,CSRTGLRETEAFF
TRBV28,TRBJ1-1,CASSFGTANTEAFF
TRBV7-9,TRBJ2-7,CASRTTSGISYEQYF
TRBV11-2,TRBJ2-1,CASSFPGPYNEQFF
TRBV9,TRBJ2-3,CASSVDRRGLAERGTQYF
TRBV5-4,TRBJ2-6,CASFTTPLKANVLTF
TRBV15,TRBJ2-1,CATSRDLAGSNEQFF
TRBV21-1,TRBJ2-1,CASSKGDSGRFSYNEQFF
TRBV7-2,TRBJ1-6,CASSDGKASPLHF
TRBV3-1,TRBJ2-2,CASRREVTGELFF
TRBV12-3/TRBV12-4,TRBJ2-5,CASSISGLVKTQYF
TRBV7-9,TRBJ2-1,CASSFGPSGTDYNEQFF
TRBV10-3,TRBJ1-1,CATSKNTEAFF
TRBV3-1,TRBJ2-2,CASSQADRVLRELFF
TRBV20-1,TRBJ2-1,CSARGLAGDGFF
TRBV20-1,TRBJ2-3,CSARRPAGSVTQYF
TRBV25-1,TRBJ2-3,CASRKTSGGTDTQYF
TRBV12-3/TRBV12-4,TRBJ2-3,CASSLPFGGRALDTQYF
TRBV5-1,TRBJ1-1,CASSSGAPPEAFF
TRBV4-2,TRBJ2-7,CASSQDSGLVSYEQYF
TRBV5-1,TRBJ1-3,CASSFRGPSSGNTIYF
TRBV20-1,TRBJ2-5,CSARRSVETQYF